The T cell receptor beta chain described here comes from a study of human T cells and chemical hapten exposure. Study summary: Upper-back patch tests with 0.01% DPC were read at 6 days.

Time point given: patch test 2, 6 weeks after DPC sensitization. Treatment specified: therapeutic diphenylcyclopropenone sensitization with weekly scalp DPC. The CDR3 length is 13 residues. Trimming pared 2 bases from V and 9 bases from J, leaving 11 bases between. Germline V gene data show CDR1 as MDHEN and CDR2 as SYDVKM. This clonotype was observed a few times. The study's library attached unique molecular identifiers to single cDNA molecules. TCRdb itself ran the RACE reads through MiXCR, one entry per CDR3 protein. This table holds 350,000 to 400,000 distinct CDR3 sequences, about 6% found once. The chain recombines TRBV28 with TRBJ1-5; D remains ambiguous. The sequences come from whole blood, collected in connection with sensitization to the hapten diphenylcyclopropenone (DPC). The receptor comes from a woman aged 18-29 years with alopecia areata. Some clones in this sample may be carry-over from other donors' samples. Written as DNA, the CDR3 is TGTGCCAGCAGTTTACCCGGGAACGGGCCCCAGCATTTT. This codes for CASSLPGNGPQHF.